The source of this T cell receptor beta chain is a study of cytomegalovirus exposure and HLA in healthy donors. On the study more broadly: Earlier results showed 90 million to 120 million unique TCR beta sequences derived from roughly 180 million T cells. An early data release held approximately 80 million unique TCRs from HLA-typed donors.

The CDR3 consists of 14 residues. Trimming took 0 bases from V and 3 from J, leaving 6 bases between them. The germline V gene has CDR1 MNHNS and CDR2 SASEGT. Both 60 Vbeta primers and 13 Jbeta primers went into the PCR. The data were produced by immunoSEQ multiplex PCR, yet TCRdb's version contains in-frame clones alone and is incomplete. The table records 150,000 to 200,000 clones, about four fifths of them present only once. The sample was PBMCs. The sequence came from a male donor in good health and CMV-seropositive. This chain links TRBV6-1 with TRBJ1-5; D gene ambiguous. The CDR3 DNA reads TGTGCCAGCAGTGAAGCCCATCCCAATCAGCCCCAGCATTTT. It encodes CASSEAHPNQPQHF.